This T cell receptor (beta chain) was identified in a study of T cell changes during pregnancy in multiple sclerosis. The CDR3 is 14 amino acids. Germline V gene lookup returns CDR1 SGDLS and CDR2 YYNGEE. V was pared by 0 bases and J by 4 bases, with 10 bases between. Sequencing used immunoSEQ multiplex PCR; TCRdb keeps in-frame clones, though not all of them. The repertoire has around 80,000 clones, roughly 95% of them found once; the top ten carry 1.1%. This clone showed up just once. Sequencing used peripheral blood, obtained in the second trimester of pregnancy. The receptor's source is a female donor with multiple sclerosis, enrolled in a pregnancy study. J is TRBJ1-1 and V is TRBV9; tentative D call: TRBD1 (5 bases). CDR3 amino acids: CASSVAPQGTEAFF. DNA of the CDR3: TGTGCCAGCAGCGTAGCCCCCCAGGGCACTGAAGCTTTCTTT.